Below, one T cell receptor beta chain is given with its context. Authors' analysis steps: It was from reference gene primer amplification that nucleated cell counts were estimated. The assay was immunoSEQ multiplex PCR, and TCRdb's table has in-frame clones only and misses some. V, J and clone size were drawn from that table, and D and trimming were deduced from the DNA. Among 130,000 to 150,000 clones listed, around four fifths were seen once. These data originate in a study of blood T cell repertoires in COVID-19. Whole-study context: Sites in the United States, Italy and Spain provided acute and convalescent COVID-19 samples. T cells, B-cell-depleted T cells, or PBMCs provided the cDNA or gDNA that served as material.

J gave up 0 bases and V 6 bases, and 4 bases lay outside the gene matches. This CDR3 region has 14 residues. From germline, CDR1 is LNHDA and CDR2 SQIVND (reference sequence). The material sequenced was peripheral blood. V and J are TRBV19 and TRBJ2-7; 8 nucleotides line up with TRBD1. The receptor comes from a human donor in a cohort sampled during active COVID-19. The CDR3 loop is CASSKGTGSYEQYF. As DNA, the CDR3 is TGTGCCAGTAGCAAGGGGACAGGCTCCTACGAGCAGTACTTC.